The clone carrying this TCR beta chain was observed a handful of times. Antigen specificity is unknown. Germline assignment: CDR1 SGHRS and CDR2 YFSETQ. Trimming pared 0 bases from V and 1 base from J, leaving 13 bases between. The CDR3 is 17 amino acids. As TCR cDNA was made by 5'RACE template switching, a universal primer site and UMIs were added. TCRdb re-called the 5' RACE reads through MiXCR, storing one row per CDR3 protein. The data contain 300,000 to 450,000 distinct CDR3 sequences, under 7.5% of them singletons. This sample stems from a study of T cells after yellow fever vaccination. Study findings and constraints: Weaker overall was a secondary response that nonetheless peaked faster, on day 5 versus 15. Abundant contaminating clonotypes from the bulk population could appear in FACS-sorted repertoires. The booster response re-showed most primary clones: around 96% CD4, approximately 90% CD8.

J is TRBJ2-2 and V is TRBV5-1; D may match TRBD1 or TRBD2 (5 bases each). This TCR was sampled from a man younger than 40 who received the YFV17D yellow fever vaccine. Sample: PBMCs, taken 5 days after the yellow fever booster vaccination. The CDR3 reads CASSLVVGTENTGELFF. Here the CDR3 DNA reads TGCGCCAGCAGCTTGGTGGTCGGGACCGAGAACACCGGGGAGCTGTTTTTT.